This T cell receptor (beta chain) was observed in a study of shared clonotypes between healthy human individuals. With 5 bases removed from V and 3 bases from J, the gap between germline ends came to 13 bases. Germline V CDR1 and CDR2: MNHEY, SMNVEV (reference sequence). CDR3 size: 14 residues. Whole-study results and caveats: The researchers took only blood, and tissue repertoires probably look different. Larger estimated richness was generally recorded for naive subsets relative to memory subsets.

Positive CCR7 selection of CD45RO-negative cells yielded the naive CD8 cells, and terminally differentiated effector memory CD45RA+ cells were excluded. Notes on this clone: Its antigen remains unknown.

At a deep level, the assay was run. Per the original methods: Junction-only sequences produced by ImmunoSEQ had no quality scores, so filtering differed. Assay used: immunoSEQ multiplex PCR; TCRdb lists only in-frame clones, some missing. V and J calls and clone size are given by that table; D and trimming were obtained from the DNA. The data contain approximately 650,000 clones, roughly 95% of them singletons. The chain uses TRBV27 and TRBJ2-5, with D hard to call. The specimen was naive CD8+ T cells sorted from blood. This TCR derives from a woman under 40 in good health. CDR3 loop: CASSPGRYKETQYF. The DNA of the CDR3 is TGTGCCAGCAGTCCCGGCAGGTATAAAGAGACCCAGTACTTC.